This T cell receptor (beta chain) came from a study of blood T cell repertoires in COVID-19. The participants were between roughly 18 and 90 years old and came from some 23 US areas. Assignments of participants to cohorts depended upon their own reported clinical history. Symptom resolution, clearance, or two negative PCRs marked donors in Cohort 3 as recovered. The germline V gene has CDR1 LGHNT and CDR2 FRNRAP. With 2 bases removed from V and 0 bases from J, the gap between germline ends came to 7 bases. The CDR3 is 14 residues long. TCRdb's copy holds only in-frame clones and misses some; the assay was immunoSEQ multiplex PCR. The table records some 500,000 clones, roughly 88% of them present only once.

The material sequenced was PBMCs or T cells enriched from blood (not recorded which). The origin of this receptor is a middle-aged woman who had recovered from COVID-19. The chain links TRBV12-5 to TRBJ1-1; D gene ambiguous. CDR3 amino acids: CASGLTSLNTEAFF. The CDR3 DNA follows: TGTGCTAGTGGTTTGACTTCTCTGAACACTGAAGCTTTCTTT. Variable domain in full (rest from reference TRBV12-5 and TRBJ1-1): DARVTQTPRHKVTEMGQEVTMRCQPILGHNTVFWYRQTMMQGLELLAYFRNRAPLDDSGMPKDRFSAEMPDATLATLKIQPSEPRDSAVYFCASGLTSLNTEAFFGQGTRLTVV.